A single sample is the source of the 7 T cell receptor beta chains below, sequenced in a study of blood T cell repertoires in COVID-19. Assay used: immunoSEQ multiplex PCR; TCRdb lists only in-frame clones, some missing. There are under 350,000 clones in the sample; 70% to 90% occur only once, and about 4.1% lies in the top ten. The sequencing input was PBMCs or T cells enriched from blood (not recorded which). The receptors originated from a man under 40 who had recovered from COVID-19.

This clone has just a few counts. V and J are TRBV11-2 and TRBJ2-5; 7 bases are a match to TRBD1. The junction had 14 bases not matched to a gene; V was cut back by 5 bases and J by 5 bases. The germline V gene has CDR1 SGHAT and CDR2 FQNNGV. CDR3 length equals 16 residues. CDR3 DNA: TGTGCCAGCAGCCAATCGAGGACAGGCGCCAGGGAGACCCAGTACTTC. Its translation is CASSQSRTGARETQYF.

V gene TRBV6-1 combines with J gene TRBJ1-2; no firm D call. V dropped 1 base and J dropped 4 bases, with 13 bases sitting between them. The CDR3 has 15 amino acids. Germline assignment: CDR1 MNHNS and CDR2 SASEGT. Here the CDR3 DNA reads TGTGCCAGCAGTGAAGGATCAGTTATGATCTATGGCTACACCTTC. Amino acid sequence: CASSEGSVMIYGYTF.

This chain uses TRBV11-2 with TRBJ2-1; 9 nucleotides align to TRBD2. The CDR3 totals 16 residues. V lost 5 bases to trimming and J lost 3 bases; unmatched junction nucleotides: 8. Per germline, CDR1 SGHAT and CDR2 FQNNGV. The CDR3 nucleotides read TGTGCCAGCAGCCTAGCCCCTAGCGGGGTCTACAATGAGCAGTTCTTC. This sequence encodes CASSLAPSGVYNEQFF.

The genes are TRBV4-1 and TRBJ2-5, with unresolved D. The length of the CDR3 is 14 residues. In germline, CDR1 is MGHRA, CDR2 YSYEKL. Trimming took 1 base from V and 4 from J, leaving 10 bases between them. This CDR3 reads CASSQADSLETQYF. The CDR3 DNA sequence: TGCGCCAGCAGCCAAGCCGATAGTTTAGAGACCCAGTACTTC.

The J gene is TRBJ2-7, the V gene TRBV2, with TRBD2 matching 10 bases. Germline V CDR1 and CDR2: SNHLY, FYNNEI. V was pared by 3 bases and J by 3 bases, with 8 bases of the junction left unmatched. This CDR3 is 16 amino acids long. CDR3 loop: CASSELASGSGYEQYF. The CDR3, as DNA: TGTGCCAGCAGTGAGCTGGCTAGCGGGAGTGGCTACGAGCAGTACTTC.

V is TRBV24-1 and J is TRBJ2-1; 8 bases map to TRBD2. The CDR3 has 16 amino acids. Looked up from germline, CDR1 is KGHDR and CDR2 is SFDVKD. The V and J ends lost 6 bases and 1 base, in that order; junction bases with no gene match: 7. In DNA form, the CDR3 reads TGTGCCACCAGTCGTAATGTAGCGGGGTCCTACAATGAGCAGTTCTTC. Encoded protein: CATSRNVAGSYNEQFF.

Worth noting for this clone: Other DNA sequences within the sample encode an identical CDR3. The chain has TRBV9 and TRBJ2-3; D remains ambiguous. V was clipped by 0 bases and J by 0 bases, with 5 bases between them. Germline assignment: CDR1 SGDLS and CDR2 YYNGEE. This CDR3 has 14 residues. The CDR3 DNA is TGTGCCAGCAGCGTAGCCAGGAGCACAGATACGCAGTATTTT. This encodes CASSVARSTDTQYF.